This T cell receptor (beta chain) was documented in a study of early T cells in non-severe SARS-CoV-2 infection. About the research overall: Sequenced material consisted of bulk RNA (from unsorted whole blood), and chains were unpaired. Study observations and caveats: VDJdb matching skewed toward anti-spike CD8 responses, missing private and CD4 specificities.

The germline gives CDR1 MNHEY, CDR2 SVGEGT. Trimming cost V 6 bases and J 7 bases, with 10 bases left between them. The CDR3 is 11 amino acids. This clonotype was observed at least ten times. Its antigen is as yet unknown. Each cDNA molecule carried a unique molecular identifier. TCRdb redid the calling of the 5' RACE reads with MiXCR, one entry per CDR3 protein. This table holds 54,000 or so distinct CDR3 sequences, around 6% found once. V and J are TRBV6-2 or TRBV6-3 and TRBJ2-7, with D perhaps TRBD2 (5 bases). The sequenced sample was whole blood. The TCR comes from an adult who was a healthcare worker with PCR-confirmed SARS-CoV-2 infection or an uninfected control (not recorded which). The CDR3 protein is CASSHTGEQYF. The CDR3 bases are TGTGCCAGCAGCCATACGGGGGAGCAGTACTTC.